A selection of T cell receptor beta chains follows, all from one sample in a study of T-cell reconstitution after alpha-beta-depleted transplantation in children. One entry per CDR3 protein results from TCRdb running MiXCR on the PCR reads. The sample records just under 550,000 distinct CDR3 sequences, about 18% being singletons. Sample: PBMCs from the stem cell graft donor, taken from the stem cell graft. These receptors were taken from a human donor who donated a stem cell graft to a child with acute lymphoblastic leukemia. Each CDR3 is given with its conserved first and last residue.

J gene | CDR3 length | V gene | CDR3 protein
TRBJ2-1 | 12 | TRBV29-1 | CSVVGTGREQFF
TRBJ2-7 | 19 | TRBV11-1 | CASSDPGTSGSVTSYEQYF
TRBJ2-3 | 15 | TRBV12-3/TRBV12-4 | CASSFLADSTDTQYF
TRBJ2-3 | 15 | TRBV24-1 | CATSDLQAGSDTQYF
TRBJ2-1 | 15 | TRBV12-3/TRBV12-4 | CASSTFSVSYNEQFF
TRBJ1-5 | 15 | TRBV20-1 | CSARDRAGWDQPQHF
TRBJ1-5 | 17 | TRBV20-1 | CSARDQDGGPRGQPQHF
TRBJ1-1 | 15 | TRBV6-5 | CASSPRGQGVSEAFF
TRBJ2-3 | 15 | TRBV12-3/TRBV12-4 | CASSLVAPDTDTQYF
TRBJ2-1 | 13 | TRBV3-1 | CASSHGAGVEQFF
TRBJ1-2 | 11 | TRBV29-1 | CSVDPGAGYTF
TRBJ2-1 | 14 | TRBV7-6 | CASSLNGDYNEQFF
TRBJ1-5 | 15 | TRBV12-3/TRBV12-4 | CASSLNRESGQPQHF
TRBJ2-2 | 16 | TRBV5-1 | CASSLSPRGNTGELFF
TRBJ2-7 | 15 | TRBV4-1 | CASSLGGATVYEQYF
TRBJ1-2 | 14 | TRBV12-3/TRBV12-4 | CASSLALQATGYTF
TRBJ1-5 | 15 | TRBV4-1 | CASSLDGRESGPQHF
TRBJ1-2 | 16 | TRBV3-1 | CASSRRDTTVNYGYTF
TRBJ1-6 | 16 | TRBV6-5 | CASSWTASSYNSPLHF
TRBJ2-3 | 14 | TRBV21-1 | CASSRQGLRDTQYF
TRBJ2-1 | 14 | TRBV5-1 | CASGTSLSYNEQFF
TRBJ1-1 | 16 | TRBV27 | CASSLSGGQVNTEAFF
TRBJ2-1 | 18 | TRBV3-1 | CASSQLMGLAGVINEQFF
TRBJ2-1 | 12 | TRBV9 | CASRSVHNEQFF
TRBJ2-5 | 12 | TRBV12-3/TRBV12-4 | CASSLGAGPPYF
TRBJ1-1 | 14 | TRBV9 | CASSDRGADTEAFF
TRBJ1-1 | 17 | TRBV5-1 | CASSLVDQGPRGTEAFF